One and the same sample provided the 31 T cell receptor beta chains below, sequenced in a study of graft-versus-host responses after intestinal transplantation. No antigen is known for these receptors. Assay used: immunoSEQ multiplex PCR; TCRdb lists only in-frame clones, some missing. The sample holds about 80,000 clones; approximately 88% are singletons and the top ten take approximately 0.33%. Sequenced here: unstimulated CD4+ T cells sorted from spleen or lymph node cells, sampled before intestinal transplant. These receptors were collected from a human donor who received an intestinal transplant.

The V and J genes are TRBV2 and TRBJ1-5; D gene unclear. Germline CDR1 and CDR2: SNHLY and FYNNEI. This CDR3 contains 17 residues. V lost 0 bases and J 6 bases, leaving 18 bases between the germline ends. The CDR3 sequence: CASSEASPTHWSQPQHF. The CDR3 DNA sequence: TGTGCCAGCAGTGAAGCGAGCCCAACGCACTGGAGTCAGCCCCAGCATTTT.

The CDR3 reads CASSAQTRTDTQYF. The CDR3 DNA sequence: TGTGCCAGCAGCGCCCAGACTAGGACCGATACGCAGTATTTT. This chain links TRBV7-3 with TRBJ2-3, with D tentatively TRBD2 (6 bases). The germline V gene encodes CDR1 SGHTA and CDR2 FQGTGA. V shed 5 bases and J shed 6 bases, with 15 bases lying between them. The CDR3 runs to 14 residues. Based on the CDR3 plus reference TRBV7-3 and TRBJ2-3, the full variable domain is GAGVSQTPSNKVTEKGKYVELRCDPISGHTALYWYRQSLGQGPEFLIYFQGTGAADDSGLPNDRFFAVRPEGSVSTLKIQRTERGDSAVYLCASSAQTRTDTQYFGPGTRLTVL.

As for this clone: The junction shows a germline mismatch at one end, possibly a read error. The chain combines TRBV7-7 with TRBJ1-1; D uncertain. This CDR3 spans 17 amino acids. CDR1 is SSHAT, CDR2 FNYEAQ, per germline (reference sequence). CDR3 DNA sequence: TGTGCTAGCAATGAAACTGGATGTGAGGTGAGGAACACTGAAGCTTTCTTT. Translated: CASNETGCEVRNTEAFF.

V is TRBV6-5 and J is TRBJ2-5; 12 nucleotides line up with TRBD2. The CDR3 loop spans 16 amino acids. Germline CDR1 MNHEY, CDR2 SVGAGI. The V gene end was trimmed by 2 bases and the J gene end by 5 bases; junction bases not matched to a gene: 6. The CDR3 bases are TGTGCCAGCAGTTACGCTAGCGGGGGGGGAGGGGAGACCCAGTACTTC. Residues: CASSYASGGGGETQYF.

CDR3 sequence: CASSLAGQAQETQYF. As DNA, the CDR3 is TGTGCCAGCAGCTTAGCCGGACAGGCCCAAGAGACCCAGTACTTC. This chain joins TRBV7-8 and TRBJ2-5, with 7 bases aligning to TRBD1. The CDR3 is 15 residues long. J gave up 1 base and V 0 bases, and 2 bases lay outside the gene matches. Per the germline V gene, CDR1 is SGHVS and CDR2 is FQNEAQ.

This sequence joins TRBV6-6 and TRBJ2-7; D may be TRBD1 (5 bases). This CDR3 spans 13 amino acids. Germline CDR1 is MNHNY and CDR2 is SVGAGI (reference sequence). V dropped 7 bases and J dropped 7 bases, with 17 bases sitting between them. The CDR3 DNA is TGTGCCAGCAACACCCCCCAGGGCCTGGAGCAGTACTTC. Protein: CASNTPQGLEQYF.

The chain is built from TRBV5-1 and TRBJ1-4, with TRBD1 matching over 8 bases. Germline CDR1 and CDR2: SGHRS and YFSETQ. Unmatched junction bases numbered 3, after V lost 5 bases and J lost 3 bases. The CDR3 covers 14 residues. In DNA form, the CDR3 reads TGCGCCAGCAGACAGGGGGAGTCTAATGAAAAACTGTTTTTT. It is translated as CASRQGESNEKLFF.

The V call is TRBV6-6, the J call TRBJ2-5; no definite D call. The DNA end is more similar to TRBJ2-7, so the J call may be wrong. CDR3 length: 15 residues. CDR1 MNHNY and CDR2 SVGAGI come from the germline V gene (reference sequence). The CDR3, as DNA: TGTGCCAGCAGACACAGACCTGATTTTTCCTACGAGCAGTACTTC. Encoded protein: CASRHRPDFSYEQYF.

This chain uses TRBV30 with TRBJ1-2; TRBD1 aligns across 8 bases. The germline V gene has CDR1 GTSNPN and CDR2 SVGIG (reference sequence). The ends lost 4 bases at V and 4 bases at J; junction bases unmatched: 5. CDR3 length: 13 amino acids. The CDR3 region is CAWNIGQGYGYTF. The CDR3 bases are TGTGCCTGGAATATCGGACAGGGCTATGGCTACACCTTC.

This clone appeared a single time. The chain combines TRBV6-6 with TRBJ1-6, with D maybe TRBD1 (6 bases). This CDR3 has 15 residues. V was trimmed by 7 bases and J by 13 bases, leaving 23 bases between them. Germline V gene sequence: CDR1 MNHNY, CDR2 SVGAGI (reference sequence). CDR3 sequence: CASTLLGQGNGPLHF. CDR3 nucleotides: TGTGCCAGCACTTTACTCGGGCAGGGGAACGGTCCCCTCCACTTT.

The chain links TRBV7-9 to TRBJ1-1, with TRBD1 as a possible D gene (5 bases). Germline lookup yields CDR1 SEHNR and CDR2 FQNEAQ (reference sequence). This CDR3 region has 15 residues. Trimming shortened V by 5 bases and J by 2 bases, and 15 bases separated the two germline ends. This chain's CDR3 is CASSPPGLRNTEAFF. The CDR3 coding sequence is TGTGCCAGCAGCCCTCCGGGACTTAGAAACACTGAAGCTTTCTTT.

The rearrangement links TRBV28 to TRBJ2-7; 8 bases align to TRBD1. V shed 6 bases and J 2 bases; nucleotides not matched to a gene: 18. The V gene's germline CDR1 is MDHEN and CDR2 SYDVKM. This CDR3 has 18 residues. CDR3 sequence reads: CASSPTRRLRGRPYEQYF. In nucleotides, the CDR3 is TGTGCCAGCAGCCCCACCCGTCGTCTCAGGGGGCGCCCCTACGAGCAGTACTTC.

This clone was detected once. The chain is built from TRBV7-2 and TRBJ1-2; maybe TRBD1 (6 bases). This CDR3 comprises 15 residues. The germline V and J ends were trimmed by 3 bases and 4 bases, with 15 bases remaining between them. Germline values: CDR1 SGHTA, CDR2 FQGNSA. CDR3 nucleotide sequence: TGTGCCAGCAGCTTCGGTACGTGGGGGCTCTATGGCTACACCTTC. Protein: CASSFGTWGLYGYTF.

V is TRBV6-6 and J is TRBJ2-7, with 7 bases matching TRBD1. This CDR3 comprises 16 residues. CDR1 is MNHNY, CDR2 SVGAGI, per germline (reference sequence). V was pared by 5 bases and J by 2 bases, with 12 bases of the junction left unmatched. In DNA form, the CDR3 reads TGTGCCAGCAGTAACAAACAGGGGAATAGACCCTACGAGCAGTACTTC. This encodes CASSNKQGNRPYEQYF.

The chain uses TRBV30 and TRBJ2-3; tentatively, D is TRBD2 (5 bases). Germline lookup yields CDR1 GTSNPN and CDR2 SVGIG (reference sequence). Trimming stripped 0 bases from V and 7 bases from J, with 8 bases between. CDR3 length equals 12 residues. The CDR3 DNA is TGTGCCTGGAGTGTGGCGGGTCATACGCAGTATTTT. Residues: CAWSVAGHTQYF.

The chain employs TRBV9 and TRBJ1-2; TRBD1 aligns across 10 bases. The CDR3 extends over 18 amino acids. V trimming: 4 bases; J trimming: 4 bases; junction bases outside the gene matches: 16. CDR1 and CDR2 from the germline V gene are SGDLS and YYNGEE. CDR3 in DNA: TGTGCCAGCAGCCCCCCCGGGACAGGGGTATTACCCCCCTATGGCTACACCTTC. Residues: CASSPPGTGVLPPYGYTF.

This clone has only one observation. This sequence joins TRBV10-2 and TRBJ2-7; 13 positions agree with TRBD2. CDR1 and CDR2 (germline): WSHSY, SAAADI. This CDR3 region has 18 residues. After removal of 0 bases from V and 0 bases from J, the junction contained 5 bases not matched to a gene. The CDR3: CASSESELAGGPSYEQYF. The CDR3 region has the DNA TGCGCCAGCAGTGAGTCGGAACTAGCGGGAGGGCCCTCCTACGAGCAGTACTTC.

The V gene is TRBV18, the J gene TRBJ1-1; 8 positions agree with TRBD1. J gave up 8 bases and V 4 bases, and 12 bases lay outside the gene matches. Germline assignment: CDR1 KGHSH and CDR2 LQKENI. This CDR3 is built from 15 residues. CDR3 sequence: CASSLADRDHEEAFF. The CDR3 DNA reads as TGTGCCAGCTCACTAGCGGACAGGGATCATGAGGAAGCTTTCTTT.

The V gene is TRBV5-1, the J gene TRBJ1-5, with TRBD1 as a possible D gene (5 bases). Looked up from germline, CDR1 is SGHRS and CDR2 is YFSETQ. V dropped 4 bases and J dropped 3 bases, with 11 bases sitting between them. The length of the CDR3 is 14 residues. The CDR3 DNA reads TGCGCCAGCAGCCCCGACAGTCTCAATCAGCCCCAGCATTTT. It is translated as CASSPDSLNQPQHF.

The J gene is TRBJ2-1, the V gene TRBV18, with 12 nucleotides matching TRBD2. J was trimmed by 7 bases and V by 4 bases; bases with no gene match: 11. CDR3 length: 17 amino acids. The V gene's germline CDR1 is KGHSH and CDR2 LQKENI. CDR3 sequence reads: CASSLLAGGQEGNEQFF. For the CDR3, the DNA is TGTGCCAGCTCACTCCTAGCGGGAGGGCAGGAGGGGAATGAGCAGTTCTTC.

The V gene is TRBV7-8, the J gene TRBJ2-4; TRBD2 agrees at 13 bases. The V segment lost 6 bases and the J segment 9 bases; nucleotides outside the gene matches: 8. Germline values: CDR1 SGHVS, CDR2 FQNEAQ. This CDR3 region has 15 residues. CDR3 nucleotide sequence: TGTGCCAGCAGTTCCACTAGCGGGAGGGCGGGCATTCAGTACTTC. This gives the protein CASSSTSGRAGIQYF.

This clone was picked up a small number of times. V is TRBV6-6 and J is TRBJ2-7; TRBD2 matches at 9 bases. This CDR3 spans 14 amino acids. The germline V gene encodes CDR1 MNHNY and CDR2 SVGAGI (reference sequence). With 4 bases clipped from V and 1 base from J, the junction kept 2 bases outside the gene matches. In DNA form, the CDR3 reads TGTGCCAGCAGTTTAGCGGGAGCGTCCTACGAGCAGTACTTC. It encodes CASSLAGASYEQYF.

The J gene is TRBJ1-1, the V gene TRBV14; perhaps TRBD1 as D (6 bases). CDR1 and CDR2 (germline): SGHDN, FVKESK. The length of the CDR3 is 17 residues. The V end was cut by 4 bases, the J end by 3 bases, with 21 bases between. This chain's CDR3 is CASSRIWGQGRDTEAFF. The CDR3 DNA reads TGTGCCAGCAGCCGAATTTGGGGGCAGGGGAGGGACACTGAAGCTTTCTTT.

This clone was counted once. V gene TRBV5-1 combines with J gene TRBJ2-1; a possible D gene is TRBD2 (5 bases). Deletions cut 0 bases from V and 3 bases from J, with 22 bases between. Germline V gene data show CDR1 as SGHRS and CDR2 as YFSETQ. There are 19 residues in the CDR3. The CDR3, as DNA: TGCGCCAGCAGCTTGGGAGGTAGCGTCCTCAACCCGCTCTACAATGAGCAGTTCTTC. Protein: CASSLGGSVLNPLYNEQFF.

This sequence joins TRBV27 and TRBJ1-4, with D maybe TRBD1 (5 bases). Germline CDR1 MNHEY, CDR2 SMNVEV (reference sequence). V was trimmed by 2 bases and J by 3 bases, leaving 10 bases between them. The CDR3 is 15 residues long. In DNA form, the CDR3 reads TGTGCCAGCAGTTTAAGGGAGGGGCCTAATGAAAAACTGTTTTTT. Encoded protein: CASSLREGPNEKLFF.

The table lists this clone with a few counts. The rearrangement links TRBV6-4 to TRBJ1-6, with D tentatively TRBD1 (6 bases). V dropped 5 bases and J dropped 8 bases, with 13 bases sitting between them. Germline V CDR1 and CDR2: MRHNA, SNTAGT. This CDR3 contains 14 residues. CDR3 DNA: TGTGCCAGCAGTACAGGGCGGCGGGATTCACCCCTCCACTTT. Translated, it gives CASSTGRRDSPLHF.

This chain joins TRBV5-5 and TRBJ1-1; 8 bases agree with TRBD1. V shed 9 bases, J shed 1 base, and the junction held 8 bases outside the gene matches. Germline V lookup: CDR1 SGHKS, CDR2 YYEKEE (reference sequence). The CDR3 has 14 residues. CDR3: CATNRGWPNTEAFF. CDR3 coding DNA: TGTGCCACAAACAGGGGGTGGCCGAACACTGAAGCTTTCTTT.

The chain links TRBV11-2 to TRBJ2-7; 9 bases are shared with TRBD2. Germline CDR1 is SGHAT and CDR2 is FQNNGV. V shed 1 base, J shed 1 base, and the junction held 11 bases outside the gene matches. The CDR3 is 18 residues long. The CDR3 spells CASSLGSSGTSFSYEQYF. The CDR3 DNA sequence: TGTGCCAGCAGCTTAGGGTCTAGCGGGACCTCCTTTTCCTACGAGCAGTACTTC.

About this clone: One end of the junction does not line up with germline, which may come from a read error. This chain joins TRBV29-1 and TRBJ1-2, with 7 bases that match TRBD1. The germline V gene encodes CDR1 SQVTM and CDR2 ANQGSEA. The CDR3 length is 14 residues. The CDR3 loop is CSVYGTANLYDYTF. The CDR3 nucleotides are TGCAGCGTTTATGGGACAGCTAACCTCTATGACTACACCTTC. The full variable domain, in which reference TRBV29-1 and TRBJ1-2 provide the parts outside the CDR3, is SAVISQKPSRDICQRGTSLTIQCQVDSQVTMMFWYRQQPGQSLTLIATANQGSEATYESGFVIDKFPISRPNLTFSTLTVSNMSPEDSSIYLCSVYGTANLYDYTFGSGTRLTVV.

The chain recombines TRBV29-1 with TRBJ1-4; D not resolved. Germline V gene data show CDR1 as SQVTM and CDR2 as ANQGSEA. This CDR3 has 14 amino acids. V was clipped by 0 bases and J by 4 bases, with 9 bases between them. The CDR3 DNA follows: TGCAGCGTTGAAGATCGCGGCAGTAATGAAAAACTGTTTTTT. It yields the protein CSVEDRGSNEKLFF.

CDR3 coding DNA: TGCGCCAGCAGCTTGGAAGGGACTAGCGGATCCAATGAGCAGTTCTTC. It codes for CASSLEGTSGSNEQFF. This chain links TRBV5-1 with TRBJ2-1; the match to TRBD2 covers 11 bases. The CDR3 is 16 amino acids. The germline V gene encodes CDR1 SGHRS and CDR2 YFSETQ. V was clipped by 0 bases and J by 6 bases; unmatched bases: 5.